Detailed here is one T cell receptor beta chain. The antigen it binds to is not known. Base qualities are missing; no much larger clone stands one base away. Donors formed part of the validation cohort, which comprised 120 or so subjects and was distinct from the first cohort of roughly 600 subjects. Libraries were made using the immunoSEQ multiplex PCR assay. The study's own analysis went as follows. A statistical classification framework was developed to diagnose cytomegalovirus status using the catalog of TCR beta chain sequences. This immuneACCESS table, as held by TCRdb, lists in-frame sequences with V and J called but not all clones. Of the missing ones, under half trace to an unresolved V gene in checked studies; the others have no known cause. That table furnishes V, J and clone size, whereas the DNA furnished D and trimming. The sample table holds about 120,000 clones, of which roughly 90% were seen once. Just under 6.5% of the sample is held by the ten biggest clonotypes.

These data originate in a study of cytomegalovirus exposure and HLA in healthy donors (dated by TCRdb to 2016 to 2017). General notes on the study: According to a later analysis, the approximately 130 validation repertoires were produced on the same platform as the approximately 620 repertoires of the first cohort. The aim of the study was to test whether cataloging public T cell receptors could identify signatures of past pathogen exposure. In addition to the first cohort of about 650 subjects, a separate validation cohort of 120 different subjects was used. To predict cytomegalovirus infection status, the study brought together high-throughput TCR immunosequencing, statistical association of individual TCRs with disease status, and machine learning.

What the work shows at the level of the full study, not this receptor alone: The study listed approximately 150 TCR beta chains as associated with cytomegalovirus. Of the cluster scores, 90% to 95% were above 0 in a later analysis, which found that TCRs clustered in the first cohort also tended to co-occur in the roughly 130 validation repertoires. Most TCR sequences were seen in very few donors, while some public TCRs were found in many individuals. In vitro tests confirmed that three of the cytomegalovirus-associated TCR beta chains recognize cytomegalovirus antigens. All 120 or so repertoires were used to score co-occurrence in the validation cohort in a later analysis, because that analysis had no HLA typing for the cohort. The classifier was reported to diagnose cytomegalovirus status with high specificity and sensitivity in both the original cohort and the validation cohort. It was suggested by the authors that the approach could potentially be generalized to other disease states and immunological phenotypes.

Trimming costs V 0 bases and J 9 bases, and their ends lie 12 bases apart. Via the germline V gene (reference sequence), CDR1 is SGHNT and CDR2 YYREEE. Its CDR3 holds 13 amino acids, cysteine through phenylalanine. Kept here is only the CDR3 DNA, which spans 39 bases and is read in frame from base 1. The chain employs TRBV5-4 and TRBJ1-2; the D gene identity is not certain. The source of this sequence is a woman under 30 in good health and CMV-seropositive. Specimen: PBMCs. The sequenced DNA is TGTGCCAGCAGCTTGGTTGCAGGATTCAGCTACACCTTC. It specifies CASSLVAGFSYTF.